The 16 T cell receptor beta chains below all came from one sample that was sequenced in a study of T-cell reconstitution after alpha-beta-depleted transplantation in children. Unique molecular identifiers were incorporated during preparation of the TCRbeta library. In TCRdb, the PCR reads were re-called with MiXCR into one record per CDR3 protein. The profile shows about 230,000 distinct CDR3 sequences, 9.7% of them singletons. The sample was PBMCs from the stem cell graft donor, taken from the stem cell graft. The receptors derive from a human donor who donated a stem cell graft to a child with SCID.

This clonotype occurred many times. This sequence joins TRBV6-2 or TRBV6-3 and TRBJ2-3; D gene uncertain. Germline CDR1 and CDR2: MNHEY and SVGEGT. CDR3 length: 14 amino acids. V lost 0 bases to trimming and J lost 0 bases, with 4 bases between them. The CDR3 protein is CASSYSTSTDTQYF. The CDR3 DNA is TGTGCCAGCAGTTACTCGACTAGCACAGATACGCAGTATTTT.

As for this clonotype: It may be a read error: a sequence one base away is much more abundant. The chain uses TRBV5-1 and TRBJ1-2; D call uncertain. CDR1 and CDR2 (germline): SGHRS, YFSETQ. The CDR3 sequence is 13 residues long. The CDR3 sequence is CASSLVPNYGDTF. As DNA, the CDR3 is TGCGCCAGCAGCTTGGTCCCTAACTATGGCGACACCTTC.

V and J are TRBV10-3 and TRBJ2-5, with 11 bases that match TRBD2. V shed 8 bases and J 1 base; nucleotides not matched to a gene: 3. The CDR3 consists of 14 residues. Germline-derived CDR1 and CDR2 are ENHRY and SYGVKD. CDR3 protein: CAIATSGTQETQYF. In DNA, the CDR3 is TGTGCCATCGCGACTAGCGGGACCCAAGAGACCCAGTACTTC.

This sequence joins TRBV7-2 and TRBJ1-5; D gene unclear. The CDR3 has 16 residues. Trimming removed 1 base at V and 2 bases at J, with 12 bases between. The germline CDR1 and CDR2 sequences are SGHTA and FQGNSA. The CDR3, as DNA: TGTGCCAGCAGCTTAGAGGGAGCCTTGGGCAATCAGCCCCAGCATTTT. It codes for CASSLEGALGNQPQHF. Looking up the rest from reference TRBV7-2 and TRBJ1-5 gives the full variable domain: GAGVSQSPSNKVTEKGKDVELRCDPISGHTALYWYRQSLGQGLEFLIYFQGNSAPDKSGLPSDRFSAERTGGSVSTLTIQRTQQEDSAVYLCASSLEGALGNQPQHFGDGTRLSIL.

In this sample, this clonotype turned up many times. The rearrangement links TRBV10-3 to TRBJ1-5; maybe TRBD1 (5 bases). CDR1 is ENHRY, CDR2 SYGVKD, per germline. This CDR3 region has 14 residues. The V end was cut by 3 bases, the J end by 1 base, with 7 bases between. The CDR3 reads CAISDWGSNQPQHF. In DNA form, the CDR3 reads TGTGCCATCAGTGACTGGGGGAGCAATCAGCCCCAGCATTTT.

This clonotype was detected ten times or more. The J gene is TRBJ2-7, the V gene TRBV7-2; D is perhaps TRBD2 (6 bases). Between the trimmed V and J ends, which lost 0 bases and 0 bases, there was a span of 9 bases. The germline V gene encodes CDR1 SGHTA and CDR2 FQGNSA. The CDR3 has 15 residues. The CDR3 loop is CASSLAFGGSYEQYF. DNA for the CDR3: TGTGCCAGCAGCTTAGCGTTCGGGGGCTCCTACGAGCAGTACTTC. Looking up the rest from reference TRBV7-2 and TRBJ2-7 gives the full variable domain: GAGVSQSPSNKVTEKGKDVELRCDPISGHTALYWYRQSLGQGLEFLIYFQGNSAPDKSGLPSDRFSAERTGGSVSTLTIQRTQQEDSAVYLCASSLAFGGSYEQYFGPGTRLTVT.

This clonotype was observed a few times. The J gene is TRBJ2-7, the V gene TRBV7-2; 8 bases match TRBD1. Per the germline V gene, CDR1 is SGHTA and CDR2 is FQGNSA. The V and J ends lost 3 bases and 0 bases, in that order; junction bases with no gene match: 4. The CDR3 is 15 residues long. The CDR3 here is CASSFRQGISYEQYF. CDR3 coding DNA: TGTGCCAGCAGCTTTAGACAGGGGATCTCCTACGAGCAGTACTTC.

This clonotype has at least ten counts. The chain is built from TRBV10-3 and TRBJ2-3; a weak D match, TRBD2 (6 bases). V lost 6 bases to trimming and J lost 4 bases, with 11 bases between them. The CDR3 extends over 13 amino acids. The germline V gene encodes CDR1 ENHRY and CDR2 SYGVKD. The CDR3 sequence is CAISPGGPDTQYF. The CDR3 DNA reads TGTGCCATCAGCCCTGGAGGGCCAGATACGCAGTATTTT.

At least ten counts were recorded for this clonotype. The chain uses TRBV12-3 or TRBV12-4 and TRBJ1-2; 10 nucleotides line up with TRBD1. This CDR3 comprises 17 residues. V lost 5 bases and J lost 0; bases outside the gene matches: 9. The CDR3 coding sequence is TGTGCCAGCAGTGCACACCCCGGGACAGGGGCTAACTATGGCTACACCTTC. This translates into CASSAHPGTGANYGYTF.

This clonotype was seen repeatedly, ten times or more. The rearrangement links TRBV7-9 to TRBJ2-5; the D gene is possibly TRBD2 (6 bases). In germline, CDR1 is SEHNR, CDR2 FQNEAQ (reference sequence). CDR3 length: 15 residues. Trimming shortened V by 6 bases and J by 1 base, and 15 bases separated the two germline ends. CDR3 in amino acids: CASSRGLLIQETQYF. CDR3 nucleotides: TGTGCCAGCAGTAGGGGACTCTTGATCCAAGAGACCCAGTACTTC.

This clonotype showed up many times. The chain employs TRBV20-1 and TRBJ1-6; a possible D gene is TRBD1 (5 bases). With 3 bases removed from V and 5 bases from J, the gap between germline ends came to 14 bases. This CDR3 spans 15 amino acids. Germline CDR1 DFQATT, CDR2 SNEGSKA (reference sequence). The CDR3 nucleotides read TGCAGTGCTAGGGGGGAGGCAGAGAATAATTCACCCCTCCACTTT. Protein sequence: CSARGEAENNSPLHF.

This clonotype has at least ten counts. The chain links TRBV6-1 to TRBJ2-2; D tentatively fits TRBD1 or TRBD2 (7 bases each). CDR3 length: 16 residues. The V end was cut by 6 bases, the J end by 3 bases, with 17 bases between. Germline CDR1 reads MNHNS; CDR2 reads SASEGT. Written as DNA, the CDR3 is TGTGCCAGCAGGGGCCACAGGGGAGGGGACACCGGGGAGCTGTTTTTT. This codes for CASRGHRGGDTGELFF.

This clonotype has a count of ten or more. This chain uses TRBV7-9 with TRBJ2-7, with 7 bases lining up with TRBD1. Looked up from germline, CDR1 is SEHNR and CDR2 is FQNEAQ (reference sequence). There are 13 residues in the CDR3. V shed 5 bases, J shed 3 bases, and the junction held 4 bases outside the gene matches. CDR3 DNA: TGTGCCAGCAGCCGCGGACAGGACTACGAGCAGTACTTC. It translates to CASSRGQDYEQYF.

This clonotype was seen once. The chain uses TRBV30 and TRBJ2-5, with D perhaps matching TRBD1 or TRBD2 (5 bases each). Per the germline V gene, CDR1 is GTSNPN and CDR2 is SVGIG (reference sequence). V gave up 2 bases and J gave up 5 bases, with 15 bases separating them. CDR3 length: 14 amino acids. In DNA, the CDR3 is TGTGCCTGGAGTAGGGACCTCGGGATGGAGACCCAGTACTTC. Amino acid sequence: CAWSRDLGMETQYF.

The chain recombines TRBV7-9 with TRBJ1-4; 10 bases match TRBD1. V lost 4 bases to trimming and J lost 13 bases; unmatched junction nucleotides: 12. CDR3 size: 15 residues. Germline lookup yields CDR1 SEHNR and CDR2 FQNEAQ (reference sequence). CDR3 in DNA: TGTGCCAGCAGCTCAGGGACAGGGGAAAATCAAAGACTGTTTTTT. It translates to CASSSGTGENQRLFF.

This clonotype was seen repeatedly, ten times or more. The rearrangement uses TRBV20-1 and TRBJ2-1; D gene unclear. Deletions cut 2 bases from V and 4 bases from J, with 12 bases between. Germline V gene lookup returns CDR1 DFQATT and CDR2 SNEGSKA (reference sequence). The CDR3 contains 14 residues. The CDR3 DNA sequence: TGCAGTGCTAGAAAGCCAGGAGATTACAATGAGCAGTTCTTC. It yields the protein CSARKPGDYNEQFF.